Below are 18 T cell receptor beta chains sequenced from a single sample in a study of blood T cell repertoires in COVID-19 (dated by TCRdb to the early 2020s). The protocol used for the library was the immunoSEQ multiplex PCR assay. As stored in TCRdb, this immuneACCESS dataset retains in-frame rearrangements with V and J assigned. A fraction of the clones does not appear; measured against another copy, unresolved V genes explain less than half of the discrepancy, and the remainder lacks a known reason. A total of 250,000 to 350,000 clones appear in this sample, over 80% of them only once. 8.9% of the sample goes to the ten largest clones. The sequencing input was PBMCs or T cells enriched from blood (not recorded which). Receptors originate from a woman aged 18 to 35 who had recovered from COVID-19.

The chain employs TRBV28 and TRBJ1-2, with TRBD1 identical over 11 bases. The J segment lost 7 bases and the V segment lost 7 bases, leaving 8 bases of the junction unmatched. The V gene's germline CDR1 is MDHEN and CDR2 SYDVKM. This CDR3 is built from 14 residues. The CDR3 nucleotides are TGTGCCAGCAATTCCGGGACAGGGGGTCTTGGCTACACCTTC. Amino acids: CASNSGTGGLGYTF.

The CDR3 DNA follows: TGTGCCAGCACCGGTTGGGTGGGGCATAGCAGTTCCTACAATGAGCAGTTCTTC. This translates into CASTGWVGHSSSYNEQFF. The chain carries TRBV28 and TRBJ2-1, with D maybe TRBD1 (5 bases). Per germline, CDR1 MDHEN and CDR2 SYDVKM. The ends were cut back, 7 bases at V and 1 base at J, with 23 bases in the middle. This CDR3 has 18 amino acids.

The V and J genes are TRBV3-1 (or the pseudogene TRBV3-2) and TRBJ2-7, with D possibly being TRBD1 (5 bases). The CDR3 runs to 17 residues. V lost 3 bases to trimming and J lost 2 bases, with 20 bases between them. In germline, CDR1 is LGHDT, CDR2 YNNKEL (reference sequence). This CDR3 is CASSQDVVVAGTYEQYF. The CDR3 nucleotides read TGTGCCAGCAGCCAGGATGTGGTTGTGGCAGGGACCTACGAGCAGTACTTC.

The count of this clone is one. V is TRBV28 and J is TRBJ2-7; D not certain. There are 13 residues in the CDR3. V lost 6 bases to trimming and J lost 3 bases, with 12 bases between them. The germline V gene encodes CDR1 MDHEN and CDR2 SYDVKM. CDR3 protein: CASSTQRLYEQYF. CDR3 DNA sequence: TGTGCCAGCAGCACCCAGCGCCTCTACGAGCAGTACTTC.

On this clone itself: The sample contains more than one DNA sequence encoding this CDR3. Here the CDR3 reads CASSYPDRQETQYF. The CDR3 bases are TGTGCCAGCAGTTACCCGGACAGACAAGAGACCCAGTACTTC. The gene calls are TRBV6-5 and TRBJ2-5; TRBD1 might be the D (6 bases). This CDR3 is built from 14 residues. Trimming took 2 bases from V and 2 from J, leaving 9 bases between them. From germline, CDR1 is MNHEY and CDR2 SVGAGI.

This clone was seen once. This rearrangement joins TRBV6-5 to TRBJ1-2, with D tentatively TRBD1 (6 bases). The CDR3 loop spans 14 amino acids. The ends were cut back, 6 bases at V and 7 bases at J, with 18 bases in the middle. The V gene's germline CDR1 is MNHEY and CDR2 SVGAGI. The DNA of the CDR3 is TGTGCCAGCAGCGCCTGGAACAGGGTCGGTGGCTACACCTTC. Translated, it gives CASSAWNRVGGYTF.

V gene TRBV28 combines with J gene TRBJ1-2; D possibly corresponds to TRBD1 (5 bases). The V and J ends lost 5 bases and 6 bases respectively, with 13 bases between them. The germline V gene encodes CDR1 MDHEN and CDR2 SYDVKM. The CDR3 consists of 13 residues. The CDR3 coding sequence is TGTGCCAGCAGTCTCAGGGTTCTTGATGGCTACACCTTC. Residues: CASSLRVLDGYTF.

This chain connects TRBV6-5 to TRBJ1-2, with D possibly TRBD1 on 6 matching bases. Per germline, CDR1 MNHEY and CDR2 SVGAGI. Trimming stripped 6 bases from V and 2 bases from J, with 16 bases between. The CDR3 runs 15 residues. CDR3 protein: CASRPVGQTNYGYTF. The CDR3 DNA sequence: TGTGCCAGCAGGCCCGTCGGACAGACGAACTATGGCTACACCTTC.

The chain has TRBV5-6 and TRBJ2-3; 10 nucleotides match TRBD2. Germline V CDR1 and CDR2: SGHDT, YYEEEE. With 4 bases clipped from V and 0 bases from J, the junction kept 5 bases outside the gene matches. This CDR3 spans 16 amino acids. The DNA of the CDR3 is TGTGCCAGCAGCCCGTCGACTAGCGGGAGCACAGATACGCAGTATTTT. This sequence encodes CASSPSTSGSTDTQYF.

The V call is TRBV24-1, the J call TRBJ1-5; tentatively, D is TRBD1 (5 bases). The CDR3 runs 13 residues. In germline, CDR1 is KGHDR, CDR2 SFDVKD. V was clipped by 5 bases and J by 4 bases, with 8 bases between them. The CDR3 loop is CATSGQGNQPQHF. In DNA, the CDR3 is TGTGCCACCAGTGGTCAGGGAAATCAGCCCCAGCATTTT.

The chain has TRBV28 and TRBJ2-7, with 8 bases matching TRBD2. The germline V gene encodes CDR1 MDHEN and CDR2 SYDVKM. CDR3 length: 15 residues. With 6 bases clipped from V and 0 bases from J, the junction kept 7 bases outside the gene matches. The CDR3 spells CASSTPSGFSYEQYF. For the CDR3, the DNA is TGTGCCAGCAGCACCCCTAGCGGGTTCTCCTACGAGCAGTACTTC.

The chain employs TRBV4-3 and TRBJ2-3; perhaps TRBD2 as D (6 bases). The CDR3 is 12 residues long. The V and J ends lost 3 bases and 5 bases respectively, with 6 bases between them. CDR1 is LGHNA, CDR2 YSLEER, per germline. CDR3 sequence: CASSHGRDTQYF. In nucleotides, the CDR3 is TGCGCCAGCAGCCACGGGAGAGATACGCAGTATTTT.

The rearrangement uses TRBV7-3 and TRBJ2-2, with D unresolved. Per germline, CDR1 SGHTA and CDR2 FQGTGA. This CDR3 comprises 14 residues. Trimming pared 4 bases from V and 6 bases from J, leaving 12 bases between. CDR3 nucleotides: TGTGCCAGCAGCTCAAAACGGTTGGCCGGGGAGCTGTTTTTT. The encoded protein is CASSSKRLAGELFF.

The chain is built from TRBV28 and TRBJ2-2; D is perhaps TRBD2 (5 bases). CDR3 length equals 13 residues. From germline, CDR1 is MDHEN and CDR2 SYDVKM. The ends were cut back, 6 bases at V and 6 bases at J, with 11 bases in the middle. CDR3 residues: CASRLDTSGELFF. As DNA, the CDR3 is TGTGCCAGCAGACTAGATACGTCCGGGGAGCTGTTTTTT.

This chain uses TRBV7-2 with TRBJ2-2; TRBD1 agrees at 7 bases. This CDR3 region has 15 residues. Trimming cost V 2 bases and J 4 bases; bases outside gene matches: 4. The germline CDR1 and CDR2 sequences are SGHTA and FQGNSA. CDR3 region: CASSLYRGLTGELFF. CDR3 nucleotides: TGTGCCAGCAGCTTATACAGGGGCCTCACCGGGGAGCTGTTTTTT.

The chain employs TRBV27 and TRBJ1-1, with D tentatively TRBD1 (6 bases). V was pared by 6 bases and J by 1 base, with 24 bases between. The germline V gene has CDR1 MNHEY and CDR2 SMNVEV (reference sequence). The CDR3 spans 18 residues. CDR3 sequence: CASRTPSFGGRGNTEAFF. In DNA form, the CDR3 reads TGTGCCAGCAGAACGCCAAGTTTTGGGGGCAGGGGGAACACTGAAGCTTTCTTT.

The CDR3 sequence: CASSKERPDQPQHF. The CDR3 DNA follows: TGTGCCAGCAGCAAGGAGAGACCAGATCAGCCCCAGCATTTT. The rearrangement links TRBV7-9 to TRBJ1-5, with D unresolved. Trimming took 5 bases from V and 5 from J, leaving 13 bases between them. Germline V CDR1 and CDR2: SEHNR, FQNEAQ (reference sequence). The length of the CDR3 is 14 residues.

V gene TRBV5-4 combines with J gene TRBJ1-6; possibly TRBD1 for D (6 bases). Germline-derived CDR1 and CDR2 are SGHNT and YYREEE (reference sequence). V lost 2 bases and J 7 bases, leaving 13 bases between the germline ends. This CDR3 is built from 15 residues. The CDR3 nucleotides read TGTGCCAGCAGCTTAGACAGGCAATCGAATTCACCCCTCCACTTT. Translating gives CASSLDRQSNSPLHF.